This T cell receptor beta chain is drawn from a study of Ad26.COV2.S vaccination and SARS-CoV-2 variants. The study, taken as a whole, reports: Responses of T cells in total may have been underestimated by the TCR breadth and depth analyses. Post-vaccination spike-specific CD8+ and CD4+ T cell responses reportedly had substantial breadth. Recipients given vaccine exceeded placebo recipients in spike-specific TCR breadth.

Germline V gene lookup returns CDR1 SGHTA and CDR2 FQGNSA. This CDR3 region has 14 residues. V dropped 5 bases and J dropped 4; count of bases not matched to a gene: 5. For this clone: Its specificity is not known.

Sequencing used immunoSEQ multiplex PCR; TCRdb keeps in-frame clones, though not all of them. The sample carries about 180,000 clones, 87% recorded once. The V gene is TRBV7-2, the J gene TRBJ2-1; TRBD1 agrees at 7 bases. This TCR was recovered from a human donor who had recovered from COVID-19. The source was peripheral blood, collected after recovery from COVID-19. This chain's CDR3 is CASSPGTAYNEQFF. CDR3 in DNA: TGTGCCAGCAGCCCCGGGACAGCTTACAATGAGCAGTTCTTC. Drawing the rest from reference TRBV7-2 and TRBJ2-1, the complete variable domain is GAGVSQSPSNKVTEKGKDVELRCDPISGHTALYWYRQSLGQGLEFLIYFQGNSAPDKSGLPSDRFSAERTGGSVSTLTIQRTQQEDSAVYLCASSPGTAYNEQFFGPGTRLTVL.